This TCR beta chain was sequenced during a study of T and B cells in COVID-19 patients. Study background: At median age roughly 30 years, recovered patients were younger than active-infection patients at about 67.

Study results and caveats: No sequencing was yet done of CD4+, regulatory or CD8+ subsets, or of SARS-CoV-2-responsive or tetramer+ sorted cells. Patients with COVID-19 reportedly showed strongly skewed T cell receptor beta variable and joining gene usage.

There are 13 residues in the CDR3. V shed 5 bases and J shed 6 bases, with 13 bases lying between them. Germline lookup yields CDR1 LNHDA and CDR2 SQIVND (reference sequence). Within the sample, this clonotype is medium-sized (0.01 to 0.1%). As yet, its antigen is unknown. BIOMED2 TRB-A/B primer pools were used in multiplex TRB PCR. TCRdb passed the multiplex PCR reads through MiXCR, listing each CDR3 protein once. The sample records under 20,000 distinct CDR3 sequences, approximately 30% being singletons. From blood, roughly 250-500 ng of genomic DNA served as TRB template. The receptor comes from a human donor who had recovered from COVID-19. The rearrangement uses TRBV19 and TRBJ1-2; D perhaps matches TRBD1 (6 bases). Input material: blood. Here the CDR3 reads CASSEQGGDGYTF. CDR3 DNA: TGTGCCAGTAGTGAACAGGGAGGGGATGGCTACACCTTC.